These 32 T cell receptor beta chains came from one sample sequenced in a study of T-cell memory formation after mild COVID-19. Each CDR3 protein gets one entry after TCRdb re-called the 5' RACE reads with MiXCR. The table lists under 350,000 distinct CDR3 sequences, roughly 15% of them singletons, with more than 20% in the top ten. Sequencing was performed on PBMCs or a T cell subset sorted from them (not recorded which). The receptor set was obtained from a man younger than 35 who had mild COVID-19 (a few samples of this study predate the infection). Cell type and time point are not known.

J is TRBJ1-2 and V is TRBV7-9; D uncertain. The CDR3 runs 17 residues. The germline V gene encodes CDR1 SEHNR and CDR2 FQNEAQ (reference sequence). Trimming removed 2 bases at V and 4 bases at J, with 20 bases between. CDR3 nucleotide sequence: TGTGCCAGCAGCTTAACCCTGACCCAGAGGGAGGCCTATGGCTACACCTTC. It specifies CASSLTLTQREAYGYTF.

The chain recombines TRBV4-1 with TRBJ1-4, with unresolved D. CDR3 length: 13 amino acids. The germline gives CDR1 MGHRA, CDR2 YSYEKL. V gave up 4 bases and J gave up 6 bases, with 9 bases separating them. CDR3 sequence: CASSLREDEKLFF. Here the CDR3 DNA reads TGCGCCAGCAGCCTCCGGGAAGATGAAAAACTGTTTTTT.

This clonotype was observed a handful of times. The chain employs TRBV27 and TRBJ2-5, with 11 bases lining up with TRBD2. CDR1 and CDR2 from the germline V gene are MNHEY and SMNVEV (reference sequence). The V gene end was trimmed by 0 bases and the J gene end by 5 bases; junction bases not matched to a gene: 2. The CDR3 has 15 residues. CDR3 sequence (DNA): TGTGCCAGCAGTTTATCTAGCGGGGGGGCGGAGACCCAGTACTTC. This translates into CASSLSSGGAETQYF.

The chain recombines TRBV20-1 with TRBJ2-3; possible D gene TRBD1, 5 bases. The germline V gene encodes CDR1 DFQATT and CDR2 SNEGSKA (reference sequence). This CDR3 has 14 residues. V lost 6 bases, J lost 0 bases, and 13 bases lay in between. This CDR3 reads CSAVDKSSTDTQYF. In nucleotides, the CDR3 is TGCAGTGCCGTGGACAAATCTAGCACAGATACGCAGTATTTT.

This clonotype was found a few times. This chain connects TRBV6-5 to TRBJ2-3; 11 nucleotides line up with TRBD2. V gave up 0 bases and J gave up 7 bases; unmatched junction bases: 3. Germline CDR1 MNHEY, CDR2 SVGAGI. This CDR3 region has 15 residues. Here the CDR3 reads CASSYSTSGGYTQYF. The CDR3 nucleotides read TGTGCCAGCAGTTACTCTACTAGCGGGGGTTATACGCAGTATTTT.

As regards this clonotype: The junction and the germline gene differ at one end; a read error may be behind it. The chain recombines TRBV7-7 with TRBJ1-1; D not certain. Germline CDR1 is SSHAT and CDR2 is FNYEAQ (reference sequence). The CDR3 runs 13 residues. The CDR3 sequence: CASSLAYGSEAFF. The CDR3, as DNA: TGTGCTAGCAGCTTAGCGTACGGGAGTGAAGCTTTCTTT.

The rearrangement links TRBV5-6 to TRBJ2-5; D is perhaps TRBD2 (5 bases). The CDR3 is made up of 15 amino acids. V gave up 2 bases and J gave up 0 bases, with 11 bases separating them. The germline gives CDR1 SGHDT, CDR2 YYEEEE. This chain's CDR3 is CASSLREIHQETQYF. CDR3 nucleotide sequence: TGTGCCAGCAGCTTACGGGAAATCCACCAAGAGACCCAGTACTTC.

V gene TRBV7-2 combines with J gene TRBJ2-3; D is undetermined. V was pared by 2 bases and J by 4 bases, with 7 bases between. CDR1 and CDR2 (germline): SGHTA, FQGNSA. This CDR3 spans 13 amino acids. The chain's CDR3 is CASSLLTPDTQYF. CDR3 DNA: TGTGCCAGCAGCTTATTGACCCCAGATACGCAGTATTTT.

Only a few counts were recorded for this clonotype. The chain employs TRBV2 and TRBJ2-2, with D unclear. V was trimmed by 3 bases and J by 1 base, leaving 9 bases between them. The length of the CDR3 is 15 residues. Germline-derived CDR1 and CDR2 are SNHLY and FYNNEI. The CDR3 nucleotides read TGTGCCAGCAGTGAGAGGTTGGGGAACACCGGGGAGCTGTTTTTT. As protein: CASSERLGNTGELFF.

This clonotype was seen a handful of times. V and J are TRBV9 and TRBJ1-3; possibly TRBD1 for D (5 bases). Germline V CDR1 and CDR2: SGDLS, YYNGEE. CDR3 size: 14 residues. Trimming took 8 bases from V and 0 from J, leaving 12 bases between them. This CDR3 is CASRRGNSGNTIYF. CDR3 nucleotides: TGTGCCAGTAGGAGGGGTAACTCTGGAAACACCATATATTTT.

The chain uses TRBV5-1 and TRBJ1-4; TRBD1 is a possible D gene (5 bases). V was pared by 0 bases and J by 7 bases, with 10 bases between. The CDR3 extends over 14 amino acids. Germline values: CDR1 SGHRS, CDR2 YFSETQ. The chain's CDR3 is CASSLGQNTEKLFF. The CDR3 bases are TGCGCCAGCAGCTTGGGACAGAACACTGAAAAACTGTTTTTT. The variable domain in full, with the rest retrieved from reference TRBV5-1 and TRBJ1-4, is KAGVTQTPRYLIKTRGQQVTLSCSPISGHRSVSWYQQTPGQGLQFLFEYFSETQRNKGNFPGRFSGRQFSNSRSEMNVSTLELGDSALYLCASSLGQNTEKLFFGSGTQLSVL.

A single count supports this clonotype. The V call is TRBV12-3 or TRBV12-4, the J call TRBJ2-1; D possibly corresponds to TRBD2 (5 bases). V was cut by 6 bases and J by 0 bases, with 9 bases left in between. This CDR3 has 14 residues. In DNA form, the CDR3 reads TGTGCCAGCAGACGGGATAGCTCCTACAATGAGCAGTTCTTC. This translates into CASRRDSSYNEQFF.

V gene TRBV20-1 combines with J gene TRBJ1-5; D not certain. The length of the CDR3 is 14 residues. The V gene's germline CDR1 is DFQATT and CDR2 SNEGSKA (reference sequence). The V and J ends lost 3 bases and 4 bases respectively, with 13 bases between them. Here the CDR3 reads CSASQGFGNQPQHF. CDR3 sequence (DNA): TGCAGTGCTAGCCAAGGGTTTGGGAATCAGCCCCAGCATTTT.

In this sample, this clonotype turned up a few times. J is TRBJ1-2 and V is TRBV2; 7 positions agree with TRBD1. The CDR3 covers 14 residues. The V segment lost 6 bases and the J segment 5 bases; nucleotides outside the gene matches: 9. CDR1 and CDR2 (germline): SNHLY, FYNNEI. CDR3: CASREYQGVYGYTF. Here the CDR3 DNA reads TGTGCCAGCAGAGAGTATCAGGGGGTGTATGGCTACACCTTC.

The rearrangement joins TRBV10-3 to TRBJ1-5; D remains unclear. The V end was cut by 3 bases, the J end by 5 bases, with 11 bases between. Germline CDR1 and CDR2: ENHRY and SYGVKD. The CDR3 length is 14 residues. CDR3 amino acids: CAISEGRPDQPQHF. The CDR3 DNA reads as TGTGCCATCAGTGAAGGAAGGCCCGATCAGCCCCAGCATTTT.

The J gene is TRBJ1-5, the V gene TRBV7-2, with TRBD1 matching 9 bases. The CDR3 loop spans 13 amino acids. The V gene's germline CDR1 is SGHTA and CDR2 FQGNSA. Trimming removed 2 bases from V and 16 bases from J; junction bases left unmatched: 9. The DNA of the CDR3 is TGTGCCAGCAGCTTACAACAGGGGGCTATGATACATTTT. Residues: CASSLQQGAMIHF.

This clonotype was seen more than once but under ten times. The chain carries TRBV20-1 and TRBJ2-1, with 8 bases lining up with TRBD2. The CDR3 spans 16 residues. CDR1 is DFQATT, CDR2 SNEGSKA, per germline (reference sequence). The V gene end was trimmed by 3 bases and the J gene end by 4 bases; junction bases not matched to a gene: 11. CDR3: CSASVAGGSMYNEQFF. For the CDR3, the DNA is TGCAGTGCTAGCGTCGCGGGGGGCTCCATGTACAATGAGCAGTTCTTC.

This clonotype was seen only a few times. The chain employs TRBV5-6 and TRBJ2-7; TRBD2 agrees at 8 bases. The V gene's germline CDR1 is SGHDT and CDR2 YYEEEE. V shed 4 bases and J 0 bases; nucleotides not matched to a gene: 6. The CDR3 sequence is 15 residues long. The CDR3 reads CASSLSGVSSYEQYF. Written as DNA, the CDR3 is TGTGCCAGCAGCCTTAGCGGGGTTAGCTCCTACGAGCAGTACTTC. The complete variable domain, with remaining parts taken from reference TRBV5-6 and TRBJ2-7, reads DAGVTQSPTHLIKTRGQQVTLRCSPKSGHDTVSWYQQALGQGPQFIFQYYEEEERQRGNFPDRFSGHQFPNYSSELNVNALLLGDSALYLCASSLSGVSSYEQYFGPGTRLTVT.

This clonotype has a single count. The rearrangement links TRBV3-1 to TRBJ1-1, with D possibly matching TRBD1 (6 bases). CDR1 LGHDT and CDR2 YNNKEL come from the germline V gene (reference sequence). The CDR3 sequence is 16 residues long. Trimming left V 1 base short and J 7 bases short, with 19 bases between. CDR3 DNA: TGTGCCAGCAGCCAAGTTTGGAAGGGGGAGGTCGATGAAGCTTTCTTT. Translation: CASSQVWKGEVDEAFF.

This clonotype was seen more than once but under ten times. The rearrangement links TRBV5-1 to TRBJ1-1, with 7 bases matching TRBD1. The V gene end was trimmed by 4 bases and the J gene end by 0 bases; junction bases not matched to a gene: 3. Germline V lookup: CDR1 SGHRS, CDR2 YFSETQ. CDR3 size: 14 residues. CDR3 region: CASSRQGVNTEAFF. The CDR3 DNA reads as TGCGCCAGCAGCCGACAGGGTGTGAACACTGAAGCTTTCTTT.

The J gene is TRBJ1-1, the V gene TRBV19, with a weak D call TRBD1 (6 bases). V was shortened by 7 bases and J by 5 bases, with 11 bases between the two germline ends. From germline, CDR1 is LNHDA and CDR2 SQIVND (reference sequence). This CDR3 has 12 amino acids. The CDR3 reads CASKAGVTEAFF. DNA of the CDR3: TGTGCCAGTAAGGCAGGGGTAACTGAAGCTTTCTTT.

This clonotype was detected ten times or more. This rearrangement joins TRBV4-1 to TRBJ2-3; D not resolved. CDR3 length equals 15 residues. V shed 4 bases and J shed 0 bases, with 11 bases lying between them. Germline V gene sequence: CDR1 MGHRA, CDR2 YSYEKL. CDR3 nucleotide sequence: TGCGCCAGCAGCCCAAGATACGTAAGCACAGATACGCAGTATTTT. It translates to CASSPRYVSTDTQYF.

This clonotype was counted between two and nine times. The V call is TRBV7-9, the J call TRBJ1-3; a weak D match, TRBD1 (6 bases). The CDR3 is 15 amino acids. Trimming pared 3 bases from V and 3 bases from J, leaving 12 bases between. The germline CDR1 and CDR2 sequences are SEHNR and FQNEAQ (reference sequence). The CDR3 region is CASSFGGAFGNTIYF. The CDR3 nucleotides read TGTGCCAGCAGCTTCGGGGGGGCCTTTGGAAACACCATATATTTT.

CDR3 nucleotide sequence: TGTGCCAGCAGCTTAGGCCTGGGGAACGATGAGCAGTTCTTC. The encoded protein is CASSLGLGNDEQFF. This rearrangement joins TRBV7-2 to TRBJ2-1; D gene uncertain. The V gene lost 1 base and the J gene lost 8 bases, with 12 bases spanning the gap. The CDR3 spans 14 residues. Germline CDR1 is SGHTA and CDR2 is FQGNSA.

This chain links TRBV28 with TRBJ1-1; tentative D call: TRBD1 (6 bases). The CDR3 length is 14 residues. CDR1 is MDHEN and CDR2 is SYDVKM in the germline V gene. V lost 5 bases to trimming and J lost 4 bases, with 14 bases between them. CDR3 DNA sequence: TGTGCCAGCAGTGACGGACAGTACGGCACTGAAGCTTTCTTT. Translation: CASSDGQYGTEAFF.

This clonotype was observed a few times. The chain combines TRBV5-1 with TRBJ1-1; D unresolved. V was cut by 1 base and J by 1 base, with 8 bases left in between. Germline V lookup: CDR1 SGHRS, CDR2 YFSETQ. CDR3 length equals 14 residues. The CDR3 sequence is CASSLIPSNTEAFF. Written as DNA, the CDR3 is TGCGCCAGCAGCTTGATTCCCTCGAACACTGAAGCTTTCTTT.

The genes are TRBV5-1 and TRBJ2-5, with 7 bases matching TRBD1. Germline assignment: CDR1 SGHRS and CDR2 YFSETQ. The CDR3 runs 14 residues. V was clipped by 0 bases and J by 5 bases; unmatched bases: 4. CDR3 DNA sequence: TGCGCCAGCAGCTTGGAGACAGGGAGCGAGACCCAGTACTTC. Its protein product is CASSLETGSETQYF.

The CDR3 region is CASSQDTSWETQYF. The CDR3 region has the DNA TGTGCCAGCAGCCAAGATACTAGCTGGGAGACCCAGTACTTC. The chain links TRBV14 to TRBJ2-5, with D tentatively TRBD2 (6 bases). Germline V CDR1 and CDR2: SGHDN, FVKESK. V lost 0 bases and J lost 5, with 10 bases in between. CDR3 size: 14 residues. The full variable domain, in which reference TRBV14 and TRBJ2-5 provide the parts outside the CDR3, is EAGVTQFPSHSVIEKGQTVTLRCDPISGHDNLYWYRRVMGKEIKFLLHFVKESKQDESGMPNNRFLAERTGGTYSTLKVQPAELEDSGVYFCASSQDTSWETQYFGPGTRLLVL.

V usage is TRBV11-1 and J usage is TRBJ2-3; 10 bases are a match to TRBD2. The CDR3 sequence is 15 residues long. Germline V CDR1 and CDR2: SGHAT, FQDESV (reference sequence). Unmatched junction bases numbered 9, after V lost 5 bases and J lost 7 bases. In nucleotides, the CDR3 is TGTGCCAGCAGCCTTCTAGCGGGGGAGGCAAATACGCAGTATTTT. This gives the protein CASSLLAGEANTQYF.

This chain connects TRBV3-1 to TRBJ2-5, with D hard to call. V lost 4 bases and J 6 bases, leaving 12 bases between the germline ends. The CDR3 has 13 amino acids. Germline CDR1 LGHDT, CDR2 YNNKEL (reference sequence). The CDR3 nucleotides read TGTGCCAGCAGCCCTCCCTCCGACAAGACCCAGTACTTC. Protein: CASSPPSDKTQYF.

This clonotype has more than one count but fewer than ten. The chain has TRBV4-2 and TRBJ2-7; 7 nucleotides match TRBD1. V lost 0 bases, J lost 4 bases, and 9 bases stayed unmatched. Germline CDR1 is LGHNA and CDR2 is YNFKEQ. The length of the CDR3 is 16 residues. The CDR3 loop is CASSQDRQGKWYEQYF. For the CDR3, the DNA is TGTGCCAGCAGCCAAGATCGACAGGGTAAATGGTACGAGCAGTACTTC.

This clonotype was recorded a few times. This chain joins TRBV5-6 and TRBJ2-3; possible D gene TRBD2, 6 bases. V was clipped by 1 base and J by 6 bases, with 12 bases between them. This CDR3 has 14 amino acids. In germline, CDR1 is SGHDT, CDR2 YYEEEE. CDR3 bases: TGTGCCAGCAGCTTGCGGACTATCGAGGATACGCAGTATTTT. The encoded protein is CASSLRTIEDTQYF.